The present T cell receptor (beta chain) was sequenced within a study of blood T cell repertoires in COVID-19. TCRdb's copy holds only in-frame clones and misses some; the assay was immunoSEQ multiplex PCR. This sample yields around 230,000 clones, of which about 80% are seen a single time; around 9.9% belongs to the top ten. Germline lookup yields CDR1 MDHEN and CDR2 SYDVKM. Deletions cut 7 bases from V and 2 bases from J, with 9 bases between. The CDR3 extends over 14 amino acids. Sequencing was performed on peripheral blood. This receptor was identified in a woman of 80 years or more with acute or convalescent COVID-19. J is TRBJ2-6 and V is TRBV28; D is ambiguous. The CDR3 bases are TGTGCCAGCAATGAGAGGCCTGGGGCCAACGTCCTGACTTTC. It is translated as CASNERPGANVLTF.